The 4 T cell receptor beta chains in this list originate from one sample, sequenced in a study of cytomegalovirus exposure and HLA in healthy donors. Primers for the PCR totalled 60 Vbeta and 13 Jbeta. Clones were read by immunoSEQ multiplex PCR, and TCRdb kept only the in-frame ones, dropping some. The sample holds around 41,000 clones, roughly half seen once. Sequencing used PBMCs. Receptors were obtained from a man in his fifties or sixties in good health and CMV-seronegative.

Only a few counts were recorded for this clone. The CDR3 bases are TGTGCCAGTAGTATAGGATCGGCGGCCGCGGGGCAGCCCCAGCATTTT. The encoded protein is CASSIGSAAAGQPQHF. The gene calls are TRBV19 and TRBJ1-5; D is unclear. V lost 1 base and J lost 7, with 17 bases in between. The CDR3 is 16 residues long. Germline V lookup: CDR1 LNHDA, CDR2 SQIVND (reference sequence).

The V gene is TRBV7-9, the J gene TRBJ2-1; 7 positions match TRBD2. Germline V CDR1 and CDR2: SEHNR, FQNEAQ (reference sequence). The V and J ends lost 5 bases and 1 base, in that order; junction bases with no gene match: 14. The CDR3 length is 18 residues. The CDR3 coding sequence is TGTGCCAGCAGCCCCAAACTGGCTAGCGGAGGTTCCTACAATGAGCAGTTCTTC. Its protein product is CASSPKLASGGSYNEQFF.

The chain links TRBV9 to TRBJ1-1; a possible D gene is TRBD1 (5 bases). The CDR3 contains 14 residues. Trimming stripped 0 bases from V and 1 base from J, with 7 bases between. Germline assignment: CDR1 SGDLS and CDR2 YYNGEE. This chain's CDR3 is CASSVAGQNTEAFF. The DNA of the CDR3 is TGTGCCAGCAGCGTAGCTGGACAGAACACTGAAGCTTTCTTT.

The chain uses TRBV27 and TRBJ1-2; 9 bases are shared with TRBD1. This CDR3 comprises 13 residues. CDR1 and CDR2 (germline): MNHEY, SMNVEV (reference sequence). J was trimmed by 8 bases and V by 2 bases; bases with no gene match: 3. The CDR3 spells CASSLDRGFGYTF. In DNA, the CDR3 is TGTGCCAGCAGTTTAGACAGGGGGTTCGGCTACACCTTC.